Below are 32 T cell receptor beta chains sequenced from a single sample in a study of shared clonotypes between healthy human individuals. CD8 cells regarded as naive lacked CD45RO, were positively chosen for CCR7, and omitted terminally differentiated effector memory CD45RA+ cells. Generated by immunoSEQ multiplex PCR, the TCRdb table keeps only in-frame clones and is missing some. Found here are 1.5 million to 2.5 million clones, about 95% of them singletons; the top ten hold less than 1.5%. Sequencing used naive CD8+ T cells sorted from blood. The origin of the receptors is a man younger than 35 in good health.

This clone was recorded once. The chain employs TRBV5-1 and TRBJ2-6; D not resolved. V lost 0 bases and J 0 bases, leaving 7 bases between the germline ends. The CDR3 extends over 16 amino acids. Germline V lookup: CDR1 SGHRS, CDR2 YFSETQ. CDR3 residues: CASSLDSNSGANVLTF. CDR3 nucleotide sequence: TGCGCCAGCAGCTTGGACTCCAACTCTGGGGCCAACGTCCTGACTTTC.

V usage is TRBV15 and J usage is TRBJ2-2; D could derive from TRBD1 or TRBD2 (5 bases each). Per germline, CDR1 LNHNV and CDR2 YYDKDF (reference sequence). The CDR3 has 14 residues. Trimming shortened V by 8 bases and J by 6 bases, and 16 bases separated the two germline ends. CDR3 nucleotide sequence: TGTGCCACCGACCGGGGCCCAGGAGCCGGGGAGCTGTTTTTT. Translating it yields CATDRGPGAGELFF.

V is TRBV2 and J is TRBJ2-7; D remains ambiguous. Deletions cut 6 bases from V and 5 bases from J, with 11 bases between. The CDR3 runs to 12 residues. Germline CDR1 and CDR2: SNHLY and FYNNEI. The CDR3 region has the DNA TGTGCCAGCAGGGTCCTGTACGACGAGCAGTACTTC. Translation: CASRVLYDEQYF.

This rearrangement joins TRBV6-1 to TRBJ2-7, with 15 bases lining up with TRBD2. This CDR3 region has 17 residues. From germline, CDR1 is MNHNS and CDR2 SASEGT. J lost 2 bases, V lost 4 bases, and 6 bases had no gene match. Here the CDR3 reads CASSAGTSGRTTYEQYF. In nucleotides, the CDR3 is TGTGCCAGCAGTGCCGGGACTAGCGGGAGGACTACCTACGAGCAGTACTTC.

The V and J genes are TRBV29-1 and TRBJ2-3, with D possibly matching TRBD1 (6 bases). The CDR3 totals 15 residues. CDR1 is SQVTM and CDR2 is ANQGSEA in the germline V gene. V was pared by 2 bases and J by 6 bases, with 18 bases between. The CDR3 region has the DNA TGCAGCGTTGAACAGGACAGTTCCCGTTTGGATACGCAGTATTTT. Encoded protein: CSVEQDSSRLDTQYF.

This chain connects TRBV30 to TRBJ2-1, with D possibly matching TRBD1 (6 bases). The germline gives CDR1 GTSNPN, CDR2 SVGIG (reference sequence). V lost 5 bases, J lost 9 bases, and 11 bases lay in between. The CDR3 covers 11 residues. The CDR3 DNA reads TGTGCCTGGGGGGGCGGTGTTGAGCAGTTCTTC. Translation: CAWGGGVEQFF.

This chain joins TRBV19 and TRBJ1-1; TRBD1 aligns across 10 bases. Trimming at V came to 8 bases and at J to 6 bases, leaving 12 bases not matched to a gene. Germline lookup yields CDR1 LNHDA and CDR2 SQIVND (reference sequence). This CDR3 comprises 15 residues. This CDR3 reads CASGGVGTGDPEAFF. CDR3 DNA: TGTGCCAGTGGTGGGGTTGGGACAGGGGACCCTGAAGCTTTCTTT. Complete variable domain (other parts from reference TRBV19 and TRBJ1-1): DGGITQSPKYLFRKEGQNVTLSCEQNLNHDAMYWYRQDPGQGLRLIYYSQIVNDFQKGDIAEGYSVSREKKESFPLTVTSAQKNPTAFYLCASGGVGTGDPEAFFGQGTRLTVV.

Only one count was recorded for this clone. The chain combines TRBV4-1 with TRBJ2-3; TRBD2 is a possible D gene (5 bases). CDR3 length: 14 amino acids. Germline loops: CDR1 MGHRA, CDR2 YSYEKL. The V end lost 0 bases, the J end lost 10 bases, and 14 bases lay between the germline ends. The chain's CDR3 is CASSQEGGGPSQYF. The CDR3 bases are TGCGCCAGCAGCCAAGAAGGAGGTGGCCCTTCGCAGTATTTT.

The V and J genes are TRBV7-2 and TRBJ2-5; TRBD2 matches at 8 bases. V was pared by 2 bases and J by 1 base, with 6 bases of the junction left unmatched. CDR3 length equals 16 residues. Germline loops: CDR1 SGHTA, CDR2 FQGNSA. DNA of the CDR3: TGTGCCAGCAGCTTACCAGCGGGAGCGTCCCAAGAGACCCAGTACTTC. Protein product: CASSLPAGASQETQYF. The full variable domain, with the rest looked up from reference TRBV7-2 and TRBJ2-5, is GAGVSQSPSNKVTEKGKDVELRCDPISGHTALYWYRQSLGQGLEFLIYFQGNSAPDKSGLPSDRFSAERTGGSVSTLTIQRTQQEDSAVYLCASSLPAGASQETQYFGPGTRLLVL.

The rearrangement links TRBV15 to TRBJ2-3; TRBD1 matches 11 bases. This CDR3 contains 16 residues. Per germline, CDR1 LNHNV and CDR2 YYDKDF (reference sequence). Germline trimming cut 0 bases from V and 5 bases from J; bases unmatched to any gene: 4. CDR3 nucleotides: TGTGCCACCAGCAGAGATTGGGGACAGGGGGAAGATACGCAGTATTTT. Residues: CATSRDWGQGEDTQYF. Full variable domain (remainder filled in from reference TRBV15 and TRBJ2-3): DAMVIQNPRYQVTQFGKPVTLSCSQTLNHNVMYWYQQKSSQAPKLLFHYYDKDFNNEADTPDNFQSRRPNTSFCFLDIRSPGLGDTAMYLCATSRDWGQGEDTQYFGPGTRLTVL.

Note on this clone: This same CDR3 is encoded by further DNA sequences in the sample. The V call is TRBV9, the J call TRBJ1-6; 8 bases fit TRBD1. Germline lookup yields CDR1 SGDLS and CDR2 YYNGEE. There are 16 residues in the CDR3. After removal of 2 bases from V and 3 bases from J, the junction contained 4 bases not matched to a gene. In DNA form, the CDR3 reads TGTGCCAGCAGCGTGGGAGACAGGGGCTATAATTCACCCCTCCACTTT. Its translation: CASSVGDRGYNSPLHF.

The CDR3 nucleotides are TGTGCCAGCAGGAAGACAGGGGGCACTGAAGCTTTCTTT. As protein: CASRKTGGTEAFF. J is TRBJ1-1 and V is TRBV28; TRBD1 matches at 9 bases. The V segment lost 6 bases and the J segment 4 bases; nucleotides outside the gene matches: 3. CDR3 size: 13 residues. The germline V gene encodes CDR1 MDHEN and CDR2 SYDVKM.

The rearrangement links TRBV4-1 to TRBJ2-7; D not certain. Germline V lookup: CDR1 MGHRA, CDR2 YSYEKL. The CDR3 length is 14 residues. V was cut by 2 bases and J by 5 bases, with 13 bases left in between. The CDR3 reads CASSQTALEDEQYF. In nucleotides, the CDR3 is TGCGCCAGCAGCCAAACAGCCTTAGAAGACGAGCAGTACTTC.

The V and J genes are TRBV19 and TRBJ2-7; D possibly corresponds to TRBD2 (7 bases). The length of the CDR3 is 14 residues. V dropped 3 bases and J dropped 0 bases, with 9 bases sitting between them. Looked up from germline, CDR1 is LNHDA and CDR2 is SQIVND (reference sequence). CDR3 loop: CASSMRGGSYEQYF. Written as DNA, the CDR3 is TGTGCCAGTAGTATGAGGGGGGGCTCCTACGAGCAGTACTTC.

Written as DNA, the CDR3 is TGTGCCTGGAGTGCTAGCGGGAGGGGGACAGATACGCAGTATTTT. Translated: CAWSASGRGTDTQYF. This chain links TRBV30 with TRBJ2-3, with 12 bases aligning to TRBD2. Trimming removed 1 base from V and 3 bases from J; junction bases left unmatched: 2. Germline V gives CDR1 GTSNPN, CDR2 SVGIG (reference sequence). The CDR3 extends over 15 amino acids.

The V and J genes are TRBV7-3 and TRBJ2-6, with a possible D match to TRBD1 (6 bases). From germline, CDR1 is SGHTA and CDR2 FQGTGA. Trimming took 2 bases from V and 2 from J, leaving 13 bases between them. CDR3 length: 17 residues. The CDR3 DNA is TGTGCCAGCAGCTTAGTTATCGACAGGACTGGGGCCAACGTCCTGACTTTC. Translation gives CASSLVIDRTGANVLTF. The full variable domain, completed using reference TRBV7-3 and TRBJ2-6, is GAGVSQTPSNKVTEKGKYVELRCDPISGHTALYWYRQSLGQGPEFLIYFQGTGAADDSGLPNDRFFAVRPEGSVSTLKIQRTERGDSAVYLCASSLVIDRTGANVLTFGAGSRLTVL.

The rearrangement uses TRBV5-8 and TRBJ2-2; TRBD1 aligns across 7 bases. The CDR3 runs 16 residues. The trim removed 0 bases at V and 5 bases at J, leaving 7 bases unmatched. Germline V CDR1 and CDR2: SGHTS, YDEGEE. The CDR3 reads CASSLEGADFTGELFF. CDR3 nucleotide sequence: TGTGCCAGCAGCTTGGAGGGGGCGGATTTTACCGGGGAGCTGTTTTTT.

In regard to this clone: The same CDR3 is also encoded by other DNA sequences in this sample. The CDR3 nucleotides are TGTGCCAGCAGCGCTTCCGGATCCTACGAGCAGTACTTC. It yields the protein CASSASGSYEQYF. The rearrangement links TRBV9 to TRBJ2-7; no reliable D call. The V end lost 3 bases, the J end lost 1 base, and 8 bases lay between the germline ends. The CDR3 runs 13 residues. CDR1 and CDR2 from the germline V gene are SGDLS and YYNGEE.

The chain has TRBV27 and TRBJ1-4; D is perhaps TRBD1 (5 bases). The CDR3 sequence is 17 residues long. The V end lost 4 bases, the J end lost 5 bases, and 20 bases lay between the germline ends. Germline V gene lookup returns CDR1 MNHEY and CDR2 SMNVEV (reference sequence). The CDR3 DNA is TGTGCCAGCAGTTCCTCCCTCCCTGCAGGGATGAATGAAAAACTGTTTTTT. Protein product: CASSSSLPAGMNEKLFF.

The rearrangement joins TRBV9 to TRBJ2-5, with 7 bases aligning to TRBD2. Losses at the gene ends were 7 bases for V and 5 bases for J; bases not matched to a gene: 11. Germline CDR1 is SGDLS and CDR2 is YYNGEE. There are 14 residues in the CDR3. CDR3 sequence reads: CASAPSGLYETQYF. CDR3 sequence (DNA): TGTGCCAGCGCCCCTAGCGGCCTTTACGAGACCCAGTACTTC.

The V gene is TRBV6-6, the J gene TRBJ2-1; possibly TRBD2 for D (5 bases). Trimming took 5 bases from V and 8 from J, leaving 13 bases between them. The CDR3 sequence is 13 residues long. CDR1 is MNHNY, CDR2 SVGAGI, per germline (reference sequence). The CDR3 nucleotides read TGTGCCAGCAGTACCTTGCGGGTCGATGAGCAGTTCTTC. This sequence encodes CASSTLRVDEQFF.

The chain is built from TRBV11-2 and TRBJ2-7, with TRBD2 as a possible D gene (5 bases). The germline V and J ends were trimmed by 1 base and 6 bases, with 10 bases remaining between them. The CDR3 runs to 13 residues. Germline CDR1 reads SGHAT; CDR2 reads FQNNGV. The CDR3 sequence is CASSLGGSGEQYF. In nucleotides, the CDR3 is TGTGCCAGCAGCTTAGGAGGGTCCGGCGAGCAGTACTTC.

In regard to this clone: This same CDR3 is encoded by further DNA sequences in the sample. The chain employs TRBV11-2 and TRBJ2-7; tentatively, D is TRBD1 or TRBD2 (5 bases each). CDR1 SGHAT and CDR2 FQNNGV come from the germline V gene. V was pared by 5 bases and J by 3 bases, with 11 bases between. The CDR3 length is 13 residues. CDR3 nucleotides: TGTGCCAGCAGCCCGGGAAGGGGCTACGAGCAGTACTTC. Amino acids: CASSPGRGYEQYF.

The CDR3 reads CASSYSMDAEQYF. For the CDR3, the DNA is TGTGCCAGCAGTTACTCGATGGACGCCGAGCAGTACTTC. This chain uses TRBV6-5 with TRBJ2-7; D ambiguous. This CDR3 contains 13 residues. Trimming removed 0 bases at V and 6 bases at J, with 9 bases between. Germline V gene data show CDR1 as MNHEY and CDR2 as SVGAGI.

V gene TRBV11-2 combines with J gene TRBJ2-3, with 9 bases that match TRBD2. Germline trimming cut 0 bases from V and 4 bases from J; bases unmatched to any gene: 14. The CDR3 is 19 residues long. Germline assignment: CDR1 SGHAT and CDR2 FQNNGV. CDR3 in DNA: TGTGCCAGCAGCTTAGATGCCCCCTTTAGCGGGAGTTTATCAGATACGCAGTATTTT. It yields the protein CASSLDAPFSGSLSDTQYF.

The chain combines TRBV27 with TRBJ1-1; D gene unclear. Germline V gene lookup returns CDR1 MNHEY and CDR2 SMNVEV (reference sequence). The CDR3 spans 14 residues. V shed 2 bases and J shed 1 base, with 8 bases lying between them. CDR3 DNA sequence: TGTGCCAGCAGTTTAAGGGCGGGGAACACTGAAGCTTTCTTT. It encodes CASSLRAGNTEAFF.

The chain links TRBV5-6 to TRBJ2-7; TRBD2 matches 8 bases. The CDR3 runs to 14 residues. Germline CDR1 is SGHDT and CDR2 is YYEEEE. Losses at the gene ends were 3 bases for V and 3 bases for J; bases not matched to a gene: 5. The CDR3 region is CASSSNLAGYEQYF. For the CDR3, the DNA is TGTGCCAGCAGCTCGAACCTAGCGGGCTACGAGCAGTACTTC.

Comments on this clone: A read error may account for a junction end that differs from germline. The chain's CDR3 is CASSLGEGIGNTIYF. The CDR3, as DNA: TGTGCTAGCAGCTTAGGCGAAGGTATTGGAAACACCATATATTTT. The chain couples TRBV7-7 to TRBJ1-3; D is undetermined. The V gene's germline CDR1 is SSHAT and CDR2 FNYEAQ (reference sequence). The CDR3 sequence is 15 residues long.

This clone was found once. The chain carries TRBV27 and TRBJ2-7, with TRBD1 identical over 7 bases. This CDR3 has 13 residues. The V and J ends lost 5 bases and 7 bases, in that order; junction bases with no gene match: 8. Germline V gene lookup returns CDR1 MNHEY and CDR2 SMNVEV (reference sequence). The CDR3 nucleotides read TGTGCCAGCAGTCATAACAGGGGTGGGGAGCAGTACTTC. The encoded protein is CASSHNRGGEQYF.

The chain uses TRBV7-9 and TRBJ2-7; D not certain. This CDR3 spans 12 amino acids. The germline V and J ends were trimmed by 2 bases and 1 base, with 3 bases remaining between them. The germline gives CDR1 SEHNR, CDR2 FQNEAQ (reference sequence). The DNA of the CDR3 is TGTGCCAGCAGCTTAAGATCCTACGAGCAGTACTTC. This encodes CASSLRSYEQYF.

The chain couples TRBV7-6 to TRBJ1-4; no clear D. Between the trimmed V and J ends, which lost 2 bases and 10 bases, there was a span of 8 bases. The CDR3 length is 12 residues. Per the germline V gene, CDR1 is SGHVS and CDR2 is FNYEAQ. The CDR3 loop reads CASSLYRGKLFF. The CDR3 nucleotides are TGTGCCAGCAGCTTATATAGAGGAAAACTGTTTTTT.

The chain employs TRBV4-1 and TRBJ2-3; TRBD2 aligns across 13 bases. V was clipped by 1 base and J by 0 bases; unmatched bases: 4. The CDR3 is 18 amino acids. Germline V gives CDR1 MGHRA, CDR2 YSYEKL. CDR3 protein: CASSQAGTSGESTDTQYF. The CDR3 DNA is TGCGCCAGCAGCCAAGCCGGGACTAGCGGGGAAAGCACAGATACGCAGTATTTT.